This TCR beta chain was recovered during a study of blood T cell repertoires in COVID-19. Study at large: T cells, B-cell-depleted T cells, or PBMCs provided the cDNA or gDNA that served as material.

Here immunoSEQ multiplex PCR was the method, and the copy in TCRdb shows in-frame clones only, minus some. This table holds some 210,000 clones, 90% to 95% found once. In Seattle, patients joined the study during active infection and were tracked longitudinally. The germline V gene has CDR1 MDHEN and CDR2 SYDVKM. CDR3 size: 14 residues. Trimming at V came to 6 bases and at J to 4 bases, leaving 5 bases not matched to a gene. This chain joins TRBV28 and TRBJ1-1; 10 bases line up with TRBD1. Material for sequencing was peripheral blood. The sequence derives from a man aged 60 to 75 with COVID-19, enrolled during active disease. In nucleotides, the CDR3 is TGTGCCAGCAGCCAGGGGACAGGGGTCACTGAAGCTTTCTTT. As protein: CASSQGTGVTEAFF. Based on the CDR3 plus reference TRBV28 and TRBJ1-1, the full variable domain is DVKVTQSSRYLVKRTGEKVFLECVQDMDHENMFWYRQDPGLGLRLIYFSYDVKMKEKGDIPEGYSVSREKKERFSLILESASTNQTSMYLCASSQGTGVTEAFFGQGTRLTVV.